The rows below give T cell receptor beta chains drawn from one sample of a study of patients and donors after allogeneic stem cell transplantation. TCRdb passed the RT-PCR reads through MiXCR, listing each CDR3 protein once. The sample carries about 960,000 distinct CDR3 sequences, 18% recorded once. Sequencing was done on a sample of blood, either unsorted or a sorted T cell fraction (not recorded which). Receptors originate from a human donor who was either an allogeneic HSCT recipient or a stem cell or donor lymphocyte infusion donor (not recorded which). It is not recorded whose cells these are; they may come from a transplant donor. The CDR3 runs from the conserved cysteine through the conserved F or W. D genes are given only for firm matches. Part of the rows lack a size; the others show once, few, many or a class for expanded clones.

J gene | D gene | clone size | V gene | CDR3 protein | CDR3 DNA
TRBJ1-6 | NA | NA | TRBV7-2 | CASSLGSQINSPLHF | TGTGCCAGCAGCTTAGGATCACAGATTAATTCACCCCTCCACTTT
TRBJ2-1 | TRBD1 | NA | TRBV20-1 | CSASFTRDRGYNEQFF | TGCAGTGCTAGTTTCACCCGGGACAGGGGTTACAATGAGCAGTTCTTC
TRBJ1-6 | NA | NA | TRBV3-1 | CASSQDRVDGLDSPLHF | TGTGCCAGCAGCCAAGATAGAGTGGACGGTTTAGATTCACCCCTCCACTTT
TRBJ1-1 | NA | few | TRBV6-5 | CASSYHVGQGRATEAFF | TGTGCCAGCAGTTATCACGTCGGTCAGGGGCGCGCCACTGAAGCTTTCTTT
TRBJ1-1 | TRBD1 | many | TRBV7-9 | CASSPGQGETEAFF | TGTGCCAGCAGCCCGGGACAGGGGGAAACTGAAGCTTTCTTT
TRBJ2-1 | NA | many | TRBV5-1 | CASSGGSVYSWFF | TGCGCCAGCAGCGGCGGGTCGGTGTACAGTTGGTTCTTC
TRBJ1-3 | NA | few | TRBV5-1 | CASSLAVSGNTIYF | TGCGCCAGCAGCTTGGCTGTTTCTGGAAACACCATATATTTT
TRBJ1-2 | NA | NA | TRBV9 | CASSVSSPGGDGYTF | TGTGCCAGCAGCGTTTCTTCTCCTGGCGGTGATGGCTACACCTTC
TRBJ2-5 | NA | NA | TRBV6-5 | CASSYYVLSETQYF | TGTGCCAGCAGTTACTACGTCCTTTCAGAGACCCAGTACTTC
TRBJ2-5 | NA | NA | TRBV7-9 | CASSLFQGQETQYF | TGTGCCAGCAGCTTATTCCAGGGACAAGAGACCCAGTACTTC
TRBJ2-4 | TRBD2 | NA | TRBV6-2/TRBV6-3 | CASSYSTSRSGGPRYF | TGTGCCAGCAGTTACTCCACCTCGAGGAGCGGGGGGCCCCGGTACTTC
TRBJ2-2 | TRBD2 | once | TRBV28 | CASSSPTSAYTGELFF | TGTGCCAGCAGCTCTCCAACTAGCGCTTACACCGGGGAGCTGTTTTTT
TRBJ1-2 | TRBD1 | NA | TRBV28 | CASSFIQGSYTF | TGTGCCAGCAGTTTTATACAGGGGAGCTACACCTTC
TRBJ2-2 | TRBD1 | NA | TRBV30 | CAWNRGPTGELFF | TGTGCCTGGAACAGGGGGCCCACCGGGGAGCTGTTTTTT
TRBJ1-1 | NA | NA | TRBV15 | CATSRVEQGVVRRAFF | TGTGCCACCAGCAGAGTTGAGCAGGGAGTTGTTCGTAGGGCTTTCTTT
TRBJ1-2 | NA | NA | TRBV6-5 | CASSYRGTNYGYTF | TGTGCCAGCAGTTACAGGGGGACTAACTATGGCTACACCTTC
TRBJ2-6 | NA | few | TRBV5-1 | CASSLEGKANVLTF | TGCGCCAGCAGCTTGGAGGGCAAGGCCAACGTCCTGACTTTC
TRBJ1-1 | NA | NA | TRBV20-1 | CSARDPNLHGGNTEAFF | TGCAGTGCTAGAGATCCCAACCTCCATGGGGGCAACACTGAAGCTTTCTTT
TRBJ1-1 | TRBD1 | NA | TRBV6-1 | CASKIKTGAGTEAFF | TGTGCCAGCAAGATAAAGACAGGGGCGGGCACTGAAGCTTTCTTT
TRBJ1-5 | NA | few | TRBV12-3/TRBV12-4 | CASTSGYQPQHF | TGTGCCAGCACCTCGGGCTATCAGCCCCAGCATTTT
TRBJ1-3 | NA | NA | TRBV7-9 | CASSLLGHVSGNTIYF | TGTGCCAGCAGCTTATTAGGACACGTCTCTGGAAACACCATATATTTT
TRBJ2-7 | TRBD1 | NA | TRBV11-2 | CASSQTGTNSYEQYF | TGTGCCAGCAGCCAGACAGGGACCAACTCCTACGAGCAGTACTTC
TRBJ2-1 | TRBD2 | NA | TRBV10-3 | CAIKVSTSGSDNEQFF | TGTGCCATCAAGGTTTCGACTAGCGGGAGCGACAATGAGCAGTTCTTC
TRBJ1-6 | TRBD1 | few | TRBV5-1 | CASSLGQGGTPLHF | TGCGCCAGCAGCCTCGGACAGGGGGGGACACCCCTCCACTTT
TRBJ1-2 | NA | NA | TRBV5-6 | CASSLSAGSYTF | TGTGCCAGCAGCTTGTCAGCGGGGTCCTACACCTTC
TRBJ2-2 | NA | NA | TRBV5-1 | CASSPLGTDTGELFF | TGCGCCAGCAGCCCGTTAGGGACCGACACCGGGGAGCTGTTTTTT
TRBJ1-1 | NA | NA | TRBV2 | CASSPRGLQNTEAFF | TGTGCCAGCAGTCCGAGGGGCCTCCAGAACACTGAAGCTTTCTTT
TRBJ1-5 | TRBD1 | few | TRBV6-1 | CASRQGTGIQPQHF | TGTGCCAGCAGGCAAGGGACAGGGATTCAGCCCCAGCATTTT
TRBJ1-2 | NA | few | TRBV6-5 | CASSYLENYGYTF | TGTGCCAGCAGTTACCTAGAGAACTATGGCTACACCTTC
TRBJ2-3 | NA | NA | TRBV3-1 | CASSQVRAKSTDTQYF | TGTGCCAGCAGCCAAGTACGGGCTAAAAGCACAGATACGCAGTATTTT
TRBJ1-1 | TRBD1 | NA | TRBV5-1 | CASSLVPGQDTEAFF | TGCGCCAGCAGCTTGGTCCCGGGACAGGACACTGAAGCTTTCTTT
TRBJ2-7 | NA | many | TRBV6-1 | CASSPPGSYEQYF | TGTGCCAGCAGCCCCCCGGGCTCCTACGAGCAGTACTTC
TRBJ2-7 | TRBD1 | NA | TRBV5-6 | CASSLRTGTATYEQYF | TGTGCCAGCAGCTTACGAACCGGGACAGCTACCTACGAGCAGTACTTC
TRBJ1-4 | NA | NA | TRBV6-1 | CASRGRDGREKLFF | TGTGCCAGCCGAGGACGGGACGGACGCGAAAAACTGTTTTTT
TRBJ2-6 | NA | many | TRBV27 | CASKVSSGANVLTF | TGTGCCAGCAAAGTGAGCTCTGGGGCCAACGTCCTGACTTTC
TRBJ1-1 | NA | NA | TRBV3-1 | CASSQDLRGDAFF | TGTGCCAGCAGCCAAGATTTGCGGGGTGACGCTTTCTTT
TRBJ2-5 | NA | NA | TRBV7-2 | CASSFQGYQETQYF | TGTGCCAGCAGCTTCCAGGGATACCAAGAGACCCAGTACTTC